These T cell receptor beta chains were read from a single sample in a study of T cell repertoires in cytomegalovirus infection. Their specific antigens are unknown. TCRdb re-called the reads through MiXCR, storing one row per CDR3 protein. This sample has around 710,000 distinct CDR3 sequences, with under 35% found just once. This sample comprised cultured CD8+ T cells from PBMCs, obtained from culture after CMV antigen stimulation. These receptors all stem from a human donor in good health (CMV status not recorded). Some clones in this sample may be carry-over from other donors' samples. The CDR3 runs from the conserved cysteine through the conserved F or W. The order of the fields is CDR3 protein, CDR3 DNA, clone size, V gene, D gene, J gene. D genes are given only for firm matches. Clone size appears in some rows only: once, few, many, or a class for an expanded clone.

CASNWRGIWNTEAFF,TGTGCCAGTAATTGGAGAGGGATATGGAACACTGAAGCTTTCTTT,many,TRBV19,.,TRBJ1-1
CASSMDIFNTGELFF,TGTGCCAGTAGTATGGACATCTTCAACACCGGGGAGCTGTTTTTT,.,TRBV19,.,TRBJ2-2
CASSYAGTGRLSDGYTF,TGTGCCAGCAGTTACGCGGGGACAGGGCGGTTGTCAGATGGCTACACCTTC,.,TRBV6-6,TRBD1,TRBJ1-2
CASSYRQGSGYTF,TGTGCCAGCAGTTATAGACAGGGTAGTGGCTACACCTTC,few,TRBV27,TRBD1,TRBJ1-2
CASSDEAGDPRTDTQYF,TGCGCCAGCAGCGATGAAGCGGGGGACCCCCGCACAGATACGCAGTATTTT,.,TRBV5-1,TRBD2,TRBJ2-3
CASSLHFGGGLNEQFF,TGTGCCAGCAGTCTCCATTTTGGTGGGGGGCTCAATGAGCAGTTCTTC,once,TRBV6-5,.,TRBJ2-1
CASSLVSKEQFF,TGTGCCAGCAGCTTAGTGTCTAAGGAGCAGTTCTTC,.,TRBV7-4,.,TRBJ2-1
CASSIAQGWTEAFF,TGTGCCAGCAGCATCGCACAGGGTTGGACTGAAGCTTTCTTT,few,TRBV7-2,.,TRBJ1-1
CASSFGPGSTGELFF,TGTGCCAGCAGCTTTGGACCGGGATCCACCGGGGAGCTGTTTTTT,.,TRBV7-6,.,TRBJ2-2
CASKNKGGRQPQHF,TGTGCCAGCAAAAACAAGGGCGGTCGTCAGCCCCAGCATTTT,few,TRBV27,.,TRBJ1-5
CASSQDRVDTQYF,TGCGCCAGCAGCCAAGACCGGGTGGATACGCAGTATTTT,.,TRBV4-1,.,TRBJ2-3
CASSLDRGISKNIQYF,TGTGCCAGCAGCTTGGACAGGGGGATTAGCAAAAACATTCAGTACTTC,few,TRBV5-5,TRBD1,TRBJ2-4
CSVEDRGGTGATIQYF,TGCAGCGTTGAAGACCGGGGGGGGACAGGGGCCACCATTCAGTACTTC,.,TRBV29-1,TRBD1,TRBJ2-4
CASSISVGGTSTDTQYF,TGTGCCAGTAGTATAAGTGTGGGGGGGACTAGCACAGATACGCAGTATTTT,.,TRBV19,TRBD2,TRBJ2-3
CASSLRAKNTEAFF,TGTGCCAGCAGTTTAAGGGCCAAGAACACTGAAGCTTTCTTT,.,TRBV28,.,TRBJ1-1
CASMGAGELFF,TGTGCCAGCATGGGAGCCGGGGAGCTGTTTTTT,few,TRBV6-2/TRBV6-3,.,TRBJ2-2
CATSRDRGGLAGNTIYF,TGTGCCACCAGCAGAGATCGAGGGGGTTTAGCTGGAAACACCATATATTTT,many,TRBV15,.,TRBJ1-3
CASSRVVDPVQYF,TGTGCCAGCAGTCGCGTAGTCGACCCGGTCCAGTACTTC,many,TRBV12-3/TRBV12-4,.,TRBJ2-7
CASSHEGLVISGNTIYF,TGTGCCAGCAGCCATGAGGGATTGGTGATCTCTGGAAACACCATATATTTT,few,TRBV7-2,.,TRBJ1-3
CASSTTSDRTPYNEQFF,TGTGCCAGCAGCACAACCTCGGACAGGACCCCTTACAATGAGCAGTTCTTC,few,TRBV7-6,TRBD1,TRBJ2-1
CASSLRTGNTGELFF,TGTGCCAGCAGCTTAAGGACAGGGAACACCGGGGAGCTGTTTTTT,many,TRBV12-3/TRBV12-4,TRBD1,TRBJ2-2
CASGKQGTFYGYTF,TGTGCCAGCGGGAAACAGGGTACATTCTATGGCTACACCTTC,.,TRBV27,.,TRBJ1-2
CAISEKGLRYEQYF,TGTGCCATCAGTGAGAAGGGATTGAGGTACGAGCAGTACTTC,.,TRBV10-3,.,TRBJ2-7
CASRADRDHEQYF,TGTGCCAGCAGAGCGGACAGGGACCACGAGCAGTACTTC,.,TRBV6-5,TRBD1,TRBJ2-7
CASRVPGAGLFF,TGTGCCAGCAGAGTCCCTGGAGCAGGCCTGTTTTTT,.,TRBV25-1,.,TRBJ1-4
CSVPGGNTEAFF,TGCAGCGTCCCAGGGGGGAACACTGAAGCTTTCTTT,.,TRBV29-1,TRBD1,TRBJ1-1
CASSELGRGYGYTF,TGCGCCAGCAGTGAGCTGGGACGGGGCTATGGCTACACCTTC,.,TRBV10-2,.,TRBJ1-2
CASTLSGGVSPQETQYF,TGTGCCAGCACATTAAGCGGGGGGGTCTCCCCACAAGAGACCCAGTACTTC,many,TRBV7-2,TRBD2,TRBJ2-5